Below, one T cell receptor (beta chain) is given with its context. Its target is unknown. V was clipped by 4 bases and J by 5 bases; unmatched bases: 8. CDR3 size: 16 residues. The germline gives CDR1 SGHNT, CDR2 YYREEE (reference sequence). Noted treatment: 10-day PBMC culture with coronavirus spike peptide pools or control peptides (ViraFEST assay). After being plated at two million per well, PBMCs were cultured with approximately 9.9 IU/ml IL-2 and around 9.2 ug/ml peptide pools. Cultured CD4+ T cell DNA underwent sequencing with the Oncomine TCR Beta short-read assay. The genomic DNA was obtained from cultured CD4+ T cells by extraction with the QIAamp micro DNA kit. TCRdb re-analysed the PCR reads in MiXCR, keeping a single row per CDR3 protein. Here the sample spans 12,000 or so distinct CDR3 sequences, roughly two fifths being singletons. The data were taken from a study of vaccination and CD4 T cells after COVID-19. About the study: Researchers treated cells with overlapping spike peptides taken from SARS-CoV-2, HCoV-NL63, HCoV-OC43 and HCoV-229E.

Source material: cultured CD4+ T cells from blood. This chain joins TRBV5-4 and TRBJ2-5; 13 bases fit TRBD2. The sequence was collected from a human donor with COVID-19. The CDR3 region is CASSLGTSGDGETQYF. CDR3 coding DNA: TGTGCCAGCAGCCTAGGGACTAGCGGGGACGGGGAGACCCAGTACTTC.